The next 26 T cell receptor beta chains were all read from a single sample in a study of cytomegalovirus exposure and HLA in healthy donors. With 60 Vbeta and 13 Jbeta primers, the PCR was carried out. Sequencing used immunoSEQ multiplex PCR; TCRdb keeps in-frame clones, though not all of them. The repertoire consists of approximately 210,000 clones, with roughly 77% occurring once and the leading ten covering roughly 1.4%. Input material: PBMCs. The source is a woman between 50 and 59 years old in good health and CMV-seronegative.

This chain connects TRBV2 to TRBJ1-1, with 7 bases that match TRBD1. The CDR3 is 19 amino acids. The germline gives CDR1 SNHLY, CDR2 FYNNEI. The trim removed 5 bases at V and 0 bases at J, leaving 18 bases unmatched. CDR3 in DNA: TGTGCCAGCAGTCTGAGACAGGGAGCCGTTGGGGGGCTGAACACTGAAGCTTTCTTT. This encodes CASSLRQGAVGGLNTEAFF. The full variable domain, rest sourced from reference TRBV2 and TRBJ1-1, is EPEVTQTPSHQVTQMGQEVILRCVPISNHLYFYWYRQILGQKVEFLVSFYNNEISEKSEIFDDQFSVERPDGSNFTLKIRSTKLEDSAMYFCASSLRQGAVGGLNTEAFFGQGTRLTVV.

V is TRBV19 and J is TRBJ2-6, with TRBD1 matching 7 bases. Trimming took 9 bases from V and 0 from J; bases not matched to a gene: 5. The CDR3 is 15 residues long. Germline V lookup: CDR1 LNHDA, CDR2 SQIVND (reference sequence). CDR3 in amino acids: CASKGQSSGANVLTF. Written as DNA, the CDR3 is TGTGCCAGCAAGGGACAGTCCTCTGGGGCCAACGTCCTGACTTTC.

V and J are TRBV5-1 and TRBJ2-7, with TRBD2 matching 11 bases. The CDR3 consists of 16 residues. The germline CDR1 and CDR2 sequences are SGHRS and YFSETQ. J was trimmed by 5 bases and V by 5 bases; bases with no gene match: 12. The CDR3 region is CASSGVGLAGGDEQYF. The CDR3, as DNA: TGCGCCAGCAGTGGGGTAGGTCTAGCGGGAGGTGACGAGCAGTACTTC.

The chain couples TRBV7-2 to TRBJ1-1; D is unclear. Germline V gene data show CDR1 as SGHTA and CDR2 as FQGNSA. The CDR3 runs 12 residues. The V gene lost 5 bases and the J gene lost 10 bases, with 14 bases spanning the gap. The CDR3 DNA is TGTGCCAGCAGCCCAGCGTGGCAGACAGCTTTCTTT. Translated, it gives CASSPAWQTAFF.

V and J are TRBV19 and TRBJ2-1; TRBD2 matches 9 bases. This CDR3 region has 16 residues. V shed 3 bases, J shed 8 bases, and the junction held 11 bases outside the gene matches. CDR1 is LNHDA, CDR2 SQIVND, per germline (reference sequence). CDR3 sequence: CASSIEGGRAWDEQFF. CDR3 coding DNA: TGTGCCAGTAGTATTGAAGGCGGGAGGGCCTGGGATGAGCAGTTCTTC.

The chain combines TRBV4-3 with TRBJ1-2; D might be TRBD1 (5 bases). Germline CDR1 is LGHNA and CDR2 is YSLEER. Trimming pared 1 base from V and 9 bases from J, leaving 9 bases between. CDR3 length equals 12 residues. In DNA form, the CDR3 reads TGCGCCAGCAGCCAAGGGGGCGTAAGCTACACCTTC. Amino acid sequence: CASSQGGVSYTF.

This chain connects TRBV7-9 to TRBJ2-1; 8 nucleotides agree with TRBD1. V lost 2 bases, J lost 5 bases, and 5 bases stayed unmatched. Germline V gene sequence: CDR1 SEHNR, CDR2 FQNEAQ (reference sequence). This CDR3 is built from 15 residues. The CDR3 spells CASSLRDRTHNEQFF. The CDR3 DNA is TGTGCCAGCAGCTTACGGGACAGGACTCACAATGAGCAGTTCTTC.

The table lists this clone with a count of one. The rearrangement links TRBV27 to TRBJ1-2; D gene ambiguous. The CDR3 consists of 15 residues. V lost 3 bases, J lost 8 bases, and 19 bases lay in between. The V gene's germline CDR1 is MNHEY and CDR2 SMNVEV (reference sequence). The DNA for the CDR3 is TGTGCCAGCAGTTTCCGGACCCCGGGAGATCGAGGCTACACCTTC. It encodes CASSFRTPGDRGYTF.

The chain has TRBV4-1 and TRBJ1-1, with no clear D. This CDR3 has 14 amino acids. V was clipped by 4 bases and J by 4 bases, with 13 bases between them. CDR1 and CDR2 from the germline V gene are MGHRA and YSYEKL. CDR3 bases: TGCGCCAGCAGCCTGAAGGAGGTGGGCACTGAAGCTTTCTTT. Amino acid sequence: CASSLKEVGTEAFF.

The V gene is TRBV23-1, the J gene TRBJ1-3; D gene uncertain. TRBV23-1 is known as an ORF, though its function is uncertain. The V and J ends lost 7 bases and 0 bases respectively, with 16 bases between them. The CDR3 spans 16 residues. The CDR3 reads CASIHPGRSSGNTIYF. The CDR3 DNA reads as TGCGCCAGCATCCACCCCGGCCGGAGCTCTGGAAACACCATATATTTT.

The chain couples TRBV2 to TRBJ2-5, with 12 bases fitting TRBD1. The CDR3 consists of 16 residues. Germline CDR1 SNHLY, CDR2 FYNNEI. After removal of 8 bases from V and 5 bases from J, the junction contained 12 bases not matched to a gene. The CDR3 nucleotides are TGTGCCAGCTCGACCGGGACAGGGGGCATCGTGGAGACCCAGTACTTC. This translates into CASSTGTGGIVETQYF.

This rearrangement joins TRBV6-9 to TRBJ1-2; 7 positions match TRBD1. The germline V gene has CDR1 MNHGY and CDR2 SVAAGI. There are 16 residues in the CDR3. Trimming removed 3 bases from V and 2 bases from J; junction bases left unmatched: 9. The chain's CDR3 is CASSYTRGKPNYGYTF. The DNA for the CDR3 is TGTGCCAGCAGTTACACCAGGGGGAAACCCAACTATGGCTACACCTTC.

The V and J genes are TRBV2 and TRBJ1-2; 9 bases fit TRBD1. Germline values: CDR1 SNHLY, CDR2 FYNNEI. CDR3 length equals 15 residues. With 6 bases clipped from V and 6 bases from J, the junction kept 11 bases outside the gene matches. This chain's CDR3 is CASRVRDRDFDGYTF. As DNA, the CDR3 is TGTGCCAGCAGAGTAAGGGACAGGGACTTTGATGGCTACACCTTC. Full variable domain (rest looked up from reference TRBV2 and TRBJ1-2): EPEVTQTPSHQVTQMGQEVILRCVPISNHLYFYWYRQILGQKVEFLVSFYNNEISEKSEIFDDQFSVERPDGSNFTLKIRSTKLEDSAMYFCASRVRDRDFDGYTFGSGTRLTVV.

V is TRBV7-8 and J is TRBJ1-1, with unresolved D. Trimming took 4 bases from V and 8 from J, leaving 8 bases between them. This CDR3 spans 11 amino acids. Germline V gives CDR1 SGHVS, CDR2 FQNEAQ. CDR3 in DNA: TGTGCCAGCAGCTATGGCAGGGAAGCTTTCTTT. It specifies CASSYGREAFF.

The chain joins TRBV29-1 to TRBJ2-5, with D maybe TRBD2 (6 bases). The germline V gene has CDR1 SQVTM and CDR2 ANQGSEA. V was shortened by 4 bases and J by 5 bases, with 14 bases between the two germline ends. The CDR3 runs 13 residues. Here the CDR3 DNA reads TGCAGCGTTGCAGCACCGGCGGGGGAGACCCAGTACTTC. Protein sequence: CSVAAPAGETQYF.

The chain carries TRBV4-1 and TRBJ2-5; the match to TRBD2 covers 11 bases. The V and J ends lost 6 bases and 5 bases, in that order; junction bases with no gene match: 5. Germline-derived CDR1 and CDR2 are MGHRA and YSYEKL. The CDR3 is 14 residues long. CDR3 sequence: CASSVAGGRETQYF. The DNA of the CDR3 is TGCGCCAGCAGTGTAGCGGGAGGGAGGGAGACCCAGTACTTC.

The rearrangement links TRBV6-5 to TRBJ1-1, with 8 bases lining up with TRBD1. In germline, CDR1 is MNHEY, CDR2 SVGAGI. This CDR3 has 13 residues. V dropped 6 bases and J dropped 1; count of bases not matched to a gene: 1. CDR3 protein: CASRGTGNTEAFF. In nucleotides, the CDR3 is TGTGCCAGCAGGGGGACAGGGAACACTGAAGCTTTCTTT.

This clone was counted between two and nine times. The genes are TRBV6-5 and TRBJ1-1; TRBD1 aligns across 8 bases. The germline CDR1 and CDR2 sequences are MNHEY and SVGAGI. V shed 0 bases and J 8 bases; nucleotides not matched to a gene: 2. The CDR3 spans 13 residues. CDR3 amino acids: CASSYSTGEEAFF. CDR3 nucleotides: TGTGCCAGCAGTTACTCGACAGGGGAGGAAGCTTTCTTT.

The rearrangement uses TRBV6-5 and TRBJ2-7, with 8 bases that match TRBD1. V lost 8 bases, J lost 0 bases, and 6 bases stayed unmatched. The CDR3 spans 14 residues. CDR1 MNHEY and CDR2 SVGAGI come from the germline V gene. CDR3 amino acids: CASRGQGYSYEQYF. Here the CDR3 DNA reads TGTGCCAGCCGCGGACAGGGATACTCCTACGAGCAGTACTTC.

V is TRBV9 and J is TRBJ2-7, with 9 bases fitting TRBD1. V was clipped by 3 bases and J by 4 bases; unmatched bases: 8. The CDR3 totals 15 residues. Germline V gene sequence: CDR1 SGDLS, CDR2 YYNGEE. As DNA, the CDR3 is TGTGCCAGCAGCGCACGCGGGGACAGGGCTTACGAGCAGTACTTC. Translating it yields CASSARGDRAYEQYF. The full variable domain, in which reference TRBV9 and TRBJ2-7 provide the parts outside the CDR3, is DSGVTQTPKHLITATGQRVTLRCSPRSGDLSVYWYQQSLDQGLQFLIQYYNGEERAKGNILERFSAQQFPDLHSELNLSSLELGDSALYFCASSARGDRAYEQYFGPGTRLTVT.

This clone was found a few times. CDR3 sequence (DNA): TGTGCCAGCAACGAAAGACAGCCACACTACGAGCAGTACTTC. It encodes CASNERQPHYEQYF. The rearrangement links TRBV5-6 to TRBJ2-7, with D possibly being TRBD1 (5 bases). In germline, CDR1 is SGHDT, CDR2 YYEEEE. Trimming shortened V by 6 bases and J by 3 bases, and 16 bases separated the two germline ends. This CDR3 is built from 14 residues.

The CDR3 DNA sequence: TGTGCCAGCAGTAGCGGGACAGGGCCGGAAAAACTGTTTTTT. Translating it yields CASSSGTGPEKLFF. The chain combines TRBV28 with TRBJ1-4, with 9 nucleotides matching TRBD1. The CDR3 has 14 amino acids. The germline V gene has CDR1 MDHEN and CDR2 SYDVKM. V was clipped by 5 bases and J by 8 bases; unmatched bases: 6.

V is TRBV19 and J is TRBJ2-7; TRBD1 matches at 8 bases. V trimming: 7 bases; J trimming: 3 bases; junction bases outside the gene matches: 8. The germline CDR1 and CDR2 sequences are LNHDA and SQIVND (reference sequence). The CDR3 contains 14 residues. In DNA, the CDR3 is TGTGCCAGTACTCAGACAGGGGAAGGCTACGAGCAGTACTTC. It specifies CASTQTGEGYEQYF.

The chain links TRBV11-3 to TRBJ2-7; D may be TRBD2 (6 bases). V was clipped by 4 bases and J by 1 base, with 8 bases between them. The CDR3 consists of 13 residues. Germline CDR1 is SGHNT and CDR2 is YENEEA. Here the CDR3 reads CASSWGVSYEQYF. In nucleotides, the CDR3 is TGTGCCAGCAGCTGGGGGGTTTCCTACGAGCAGTACTTC.

This clone has just a few counts. This chain links TRBV6-5 with TRBJ2-2, with 7 bases fitting TRBD2. V shed 9 bases, J shed 7 bases, and the junction held 11 bases outside the gene matches. Germline V gives CDR1 MNHEY, CDR2 SVGAGI. The CDR3 is 14 residues long. The CDR3: CARGGEGHVGELFF. The CDR3 bases are TGTGCCAGGGGGGGGGAGGGGCATGTCGGGGAGCTGTTTTTT.

V usage is TRBV2 and J usage is TRBJ2-1; 7 nucleotides line up with TRBD1. Unmatched junction bases numbered 3, after V lost 6 bases and J lost 1 base. Germline CDR1 reads SNHLY; CDR2 reads FYNNEI. The CDR3 length is 14 residues. The CDR3 is CASRGRGSYNEQFF. Written as DNA, the CDR3 is TGTGCCAGCAGGGGCAGGGGGTCCTACAATGAGCAGTTCTTC.